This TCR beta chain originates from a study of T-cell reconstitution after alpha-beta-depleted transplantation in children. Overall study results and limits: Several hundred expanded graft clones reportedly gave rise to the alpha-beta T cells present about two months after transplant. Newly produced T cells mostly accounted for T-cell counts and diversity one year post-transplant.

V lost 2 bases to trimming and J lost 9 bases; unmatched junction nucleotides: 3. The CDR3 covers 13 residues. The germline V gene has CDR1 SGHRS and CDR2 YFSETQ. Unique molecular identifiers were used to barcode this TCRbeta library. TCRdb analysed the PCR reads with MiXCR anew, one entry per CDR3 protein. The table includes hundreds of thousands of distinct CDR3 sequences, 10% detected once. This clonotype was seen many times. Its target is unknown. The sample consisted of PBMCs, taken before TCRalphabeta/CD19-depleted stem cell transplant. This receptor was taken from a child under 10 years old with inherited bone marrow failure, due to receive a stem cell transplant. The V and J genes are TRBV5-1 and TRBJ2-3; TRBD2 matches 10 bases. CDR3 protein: CASSLELAGTQYF. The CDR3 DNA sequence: TGCGCCAGCAGCTTAGAACTAGCGGGGACGCAGTATTTT.